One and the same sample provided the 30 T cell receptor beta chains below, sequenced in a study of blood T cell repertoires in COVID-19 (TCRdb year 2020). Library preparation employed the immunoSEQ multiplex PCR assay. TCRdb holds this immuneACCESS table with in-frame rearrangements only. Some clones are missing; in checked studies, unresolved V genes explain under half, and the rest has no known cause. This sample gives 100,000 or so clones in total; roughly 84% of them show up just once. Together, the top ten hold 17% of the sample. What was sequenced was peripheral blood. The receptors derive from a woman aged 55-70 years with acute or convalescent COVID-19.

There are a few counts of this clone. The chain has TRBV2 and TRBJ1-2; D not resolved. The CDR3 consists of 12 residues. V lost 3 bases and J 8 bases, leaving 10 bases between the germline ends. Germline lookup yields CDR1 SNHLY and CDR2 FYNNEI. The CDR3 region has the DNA TGTGCCAGCAGTGAGTTAGGGAGAGGCTACACCTTC. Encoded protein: CASSELGRGYTF.

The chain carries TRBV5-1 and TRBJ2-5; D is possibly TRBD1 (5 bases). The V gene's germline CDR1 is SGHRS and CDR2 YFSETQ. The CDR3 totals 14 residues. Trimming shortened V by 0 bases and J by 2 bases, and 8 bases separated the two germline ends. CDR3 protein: CASSLVQGQETQYF. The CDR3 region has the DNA TGCGCCAGCAGCTTGGTTCAGGGACAAGAGACCCAGTACTTC.

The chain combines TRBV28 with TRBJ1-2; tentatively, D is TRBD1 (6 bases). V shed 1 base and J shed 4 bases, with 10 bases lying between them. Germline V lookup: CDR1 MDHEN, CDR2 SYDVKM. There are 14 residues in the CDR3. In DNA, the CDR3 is TGTGCCAGCAGTTTATCAGGGGAGTTCTATGGCTACACCTTC. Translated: CASSLSGEFYGYTF.

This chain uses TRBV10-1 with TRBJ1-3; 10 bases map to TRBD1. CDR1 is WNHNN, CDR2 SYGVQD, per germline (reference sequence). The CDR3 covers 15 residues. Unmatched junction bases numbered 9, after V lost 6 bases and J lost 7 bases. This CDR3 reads CASRCPGTGANTIYF. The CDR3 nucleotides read TGCGCCAGCAGATGTCCCGGGACAGGGGCCAACACCATATATTTT.

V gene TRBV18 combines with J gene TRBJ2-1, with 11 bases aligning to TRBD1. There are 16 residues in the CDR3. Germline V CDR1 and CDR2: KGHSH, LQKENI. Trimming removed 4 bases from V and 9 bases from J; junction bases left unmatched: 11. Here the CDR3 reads CASSLRTGGDLGEQFF. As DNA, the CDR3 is TGTGCCAGCTCACTTAGGACAGGGGGCGATCTCGGTGAGCAGTTCTTC.

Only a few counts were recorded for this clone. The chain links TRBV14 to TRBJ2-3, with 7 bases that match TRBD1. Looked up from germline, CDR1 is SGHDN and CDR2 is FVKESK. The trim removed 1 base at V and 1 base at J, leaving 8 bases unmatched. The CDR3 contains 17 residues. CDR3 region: CASSQGQRGLGTDTQYF. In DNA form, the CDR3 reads TGTGCCAGCAGCCAAGGTCAAAGGGGGCTGGGCACAGATACGCAGTATTTT.

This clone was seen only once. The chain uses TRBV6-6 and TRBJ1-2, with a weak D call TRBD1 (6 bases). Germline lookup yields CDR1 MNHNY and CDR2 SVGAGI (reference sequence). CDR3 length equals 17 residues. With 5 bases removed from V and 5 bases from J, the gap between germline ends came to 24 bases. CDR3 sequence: CASSPLEVIAGVYGYTF. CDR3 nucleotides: TGTGCCAGCAGTCCCCTTGAGGTCATTGCAGGGGTTTATGGCTACACCTTC.

CDR3 region: CASSPRTSADTQYF. DNA of the CDR3: TGTGCCAGCAGCCCGAGGACTAGCGCAGATACGCAGTATTTT. V gene TRBV7-9 combines with J gene TRBJ2-3, with TRBD2 matching 9 bases. Germline CDR1 is SEHNR and CDR2 is FQNEAQ (reference sequence). Trimming cost V 5 bases and J 4 bases; bases outside gene matches: 4. The CDR3 contains 14 residues.

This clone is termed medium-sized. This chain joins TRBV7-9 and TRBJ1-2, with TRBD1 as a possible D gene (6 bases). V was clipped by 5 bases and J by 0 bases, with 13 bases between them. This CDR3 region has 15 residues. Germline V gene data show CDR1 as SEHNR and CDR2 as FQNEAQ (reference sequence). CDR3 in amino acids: CASSPLTGTNYGYTF. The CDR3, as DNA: TGTGCCAGCAGCCCGTTGACAGGAACTAACTATGGCTACACCTTC.

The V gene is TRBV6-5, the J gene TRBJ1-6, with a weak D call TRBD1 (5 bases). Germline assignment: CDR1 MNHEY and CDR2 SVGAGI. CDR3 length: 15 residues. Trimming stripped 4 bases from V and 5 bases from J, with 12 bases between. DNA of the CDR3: TGTGCCAGCAGTTTCAGGGCCCAAAATAATTCACCCCTCCACTTT. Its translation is CASSFRAQNNSPLHF.

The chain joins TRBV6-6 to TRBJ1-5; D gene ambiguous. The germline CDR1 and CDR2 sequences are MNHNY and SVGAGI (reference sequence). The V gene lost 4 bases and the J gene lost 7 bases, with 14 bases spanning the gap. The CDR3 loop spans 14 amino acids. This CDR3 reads CASSFPEGNQPQHF. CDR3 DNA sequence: TGTGCCAGCAGTTTCCCTGAGGGAAACCAGCCCCAGCATTTT.

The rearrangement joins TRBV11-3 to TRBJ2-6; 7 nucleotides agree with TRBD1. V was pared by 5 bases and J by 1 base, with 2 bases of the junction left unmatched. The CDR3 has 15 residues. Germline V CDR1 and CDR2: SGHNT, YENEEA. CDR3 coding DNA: TGTGCCAGCAGCCAACAGGGGTCTGGGGCCAACGTCCTGACTTTC. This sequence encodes CASSQQGSGANVLTF.

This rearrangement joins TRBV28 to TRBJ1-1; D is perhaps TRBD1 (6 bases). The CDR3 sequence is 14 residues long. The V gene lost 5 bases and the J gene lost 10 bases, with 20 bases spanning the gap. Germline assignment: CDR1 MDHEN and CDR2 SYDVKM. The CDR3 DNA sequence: TGTGCCAGCAGTCAACCAGGGGTTAGGGTTCGAGCTTTCTTT. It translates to CASSQPGVRVRAFF.

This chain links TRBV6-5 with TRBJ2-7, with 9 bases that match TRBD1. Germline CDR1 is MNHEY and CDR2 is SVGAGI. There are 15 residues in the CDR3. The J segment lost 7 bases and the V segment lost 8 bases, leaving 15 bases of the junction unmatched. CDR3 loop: CASLGFGQGRWEQYF. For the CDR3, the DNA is TGTGCCAGCTTAGGGTTCGGACAGGGGCGATGGGAGCAGTACTTC.

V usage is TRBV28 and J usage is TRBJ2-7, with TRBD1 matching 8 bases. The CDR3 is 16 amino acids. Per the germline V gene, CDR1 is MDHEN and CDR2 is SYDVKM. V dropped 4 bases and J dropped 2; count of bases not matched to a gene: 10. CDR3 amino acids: CASSSPGQGVPYEQYF. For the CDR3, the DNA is TGTGCCAGCAGTTCGCCCGGACAGGGAGTACCCTACGAGCAGTACTTC. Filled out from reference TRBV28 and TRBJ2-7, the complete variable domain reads DVKVTQSSRYLVKRTGEKVFLECVQDMDHENMFWYRQDPGLGLRLIYFSYDVKMKEKGDIPEGYSVSREKKERFSLILESASTNQTSMYLCASSSPGQGVPYEQYFGPGTRLTVT.

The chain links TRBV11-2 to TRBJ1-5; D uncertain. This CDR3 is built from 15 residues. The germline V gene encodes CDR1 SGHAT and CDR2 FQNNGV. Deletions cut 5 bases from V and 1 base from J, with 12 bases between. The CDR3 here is CASSPQAGSNQPQHF. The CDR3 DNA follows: TGTGCCAGCAGCCCCCAGGCGGGCAGCAATCAGCCCCAGCATTTT. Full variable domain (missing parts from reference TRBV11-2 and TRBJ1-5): EAGVAQSPRYKIIEKRQSVAFWCNPISGHATLYWYQQILGQGPKLLIQFQNNGVVDDSQLPKDRFSAERLKGVDSTLKIQPAKLEDSAVYLCASSPQAGSNQPQHFGDGTRLSIL.

Written as DNA, the CDR3 is TGCGCCAGCAGCTTGATCCTAGCGGGGGGGCCTTACAATGAGCAGTTCTTC. The encoded protein is CASSLILAGGPYNEQFF. The chain employs TRBV5-1 and TRBJ2-1, with TRBD2 identical over 12 bases. Trimming at V came to 1 base and at J to 4 bases, leaving 6 bases not matched to a gene. CDR3 length: 17 amino acids. Germline CDR1 SGHRS, CDR2 YFSETQ.

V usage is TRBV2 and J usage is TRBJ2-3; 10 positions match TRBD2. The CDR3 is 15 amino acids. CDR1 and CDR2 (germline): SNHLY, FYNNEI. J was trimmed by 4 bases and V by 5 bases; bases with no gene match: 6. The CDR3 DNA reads TGTGCCAGCAGTAGCGGGGGGGCCATTGCAGATACGCAGTATTTT. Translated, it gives CASSSGGAIADTQYF.

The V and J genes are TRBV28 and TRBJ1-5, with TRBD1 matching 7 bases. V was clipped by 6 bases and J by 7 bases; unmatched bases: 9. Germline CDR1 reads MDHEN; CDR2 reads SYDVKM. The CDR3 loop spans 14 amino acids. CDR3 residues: CASRETGMGQPQHF. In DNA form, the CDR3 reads TGTGCCAGCAGGGAGACAGGGATGGGACAGCCCCAGCATTTT.

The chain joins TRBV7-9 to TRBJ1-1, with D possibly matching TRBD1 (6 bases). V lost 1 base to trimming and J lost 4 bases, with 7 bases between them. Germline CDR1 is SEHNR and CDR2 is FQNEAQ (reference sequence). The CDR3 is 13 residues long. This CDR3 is CASSLEGGTEAFF. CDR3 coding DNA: TGTGCCAGCAGCTTAGAAGGGGGCACTGAAGCTTTCTTT.

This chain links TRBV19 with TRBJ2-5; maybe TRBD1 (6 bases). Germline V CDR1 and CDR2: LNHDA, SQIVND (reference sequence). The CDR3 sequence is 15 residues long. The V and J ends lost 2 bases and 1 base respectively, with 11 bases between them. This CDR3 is CASSILGTFQETQYF. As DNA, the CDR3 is TGTGCCAGTAGTATATTGGGGACATTCCAAGAGACCCAGTACTTC. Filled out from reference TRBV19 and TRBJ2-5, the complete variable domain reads DGGITQSPKYLFRKEGQNVTLSCEQNLNHDAMYWYRQDPGQGLRLIYYSQIVNDFQKGDIAEGYSVSREKKESFPLTVTSAQKNPTAFYLCASSILGTFQETQYFGPGTRLLVL.

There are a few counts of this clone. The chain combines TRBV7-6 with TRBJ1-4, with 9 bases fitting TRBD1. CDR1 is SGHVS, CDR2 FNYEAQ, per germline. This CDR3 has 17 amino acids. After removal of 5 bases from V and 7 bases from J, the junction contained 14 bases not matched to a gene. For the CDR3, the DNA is TGTGCCAGCAGCCCAGTCGCGGGACAGGGTCAGGGTGAAAAACTGTTTTTT. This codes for CASSPVAGQGQGEKLFF.

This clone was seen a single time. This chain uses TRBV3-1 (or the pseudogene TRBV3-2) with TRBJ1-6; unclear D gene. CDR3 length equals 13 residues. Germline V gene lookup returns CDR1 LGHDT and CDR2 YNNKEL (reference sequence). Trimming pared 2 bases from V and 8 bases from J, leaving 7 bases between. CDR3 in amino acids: CASSQSRDSPLHF. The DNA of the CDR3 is TGTGCCAGCAGCCAAAGCCGCGATTCACCCCTCCACTTT.

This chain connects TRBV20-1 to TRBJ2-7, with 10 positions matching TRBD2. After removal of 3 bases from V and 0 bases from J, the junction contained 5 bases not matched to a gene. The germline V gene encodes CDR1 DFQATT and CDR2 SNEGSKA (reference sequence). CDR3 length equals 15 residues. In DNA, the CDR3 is TGCAGTGCTAGTCCTAGCGGGGGTGCCTCCTACGAGCAGTACTTC. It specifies CSASPSGGASYEQYF.

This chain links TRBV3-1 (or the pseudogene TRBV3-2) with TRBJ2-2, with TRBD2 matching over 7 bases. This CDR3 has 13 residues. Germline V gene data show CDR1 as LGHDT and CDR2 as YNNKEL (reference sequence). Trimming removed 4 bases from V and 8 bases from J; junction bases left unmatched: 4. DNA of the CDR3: TGTGCCAGCAGCCTACTAGCGACAGGGGAGCTGTTTTTT. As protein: CASSLLATGELFF.

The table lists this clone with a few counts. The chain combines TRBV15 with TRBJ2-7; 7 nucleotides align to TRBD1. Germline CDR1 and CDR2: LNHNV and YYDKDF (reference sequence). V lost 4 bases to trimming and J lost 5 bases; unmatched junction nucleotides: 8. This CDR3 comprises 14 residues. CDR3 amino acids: CATSTRDRDHEQYF. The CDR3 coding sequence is TGTGCCACCAGCACTCGTGACAGGGACCACGAGCAGTACTTC.

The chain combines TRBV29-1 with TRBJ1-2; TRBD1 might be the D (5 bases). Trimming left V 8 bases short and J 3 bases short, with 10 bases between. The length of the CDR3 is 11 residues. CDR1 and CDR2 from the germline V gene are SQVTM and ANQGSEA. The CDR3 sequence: CSSDSYYGYTF. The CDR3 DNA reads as TGCAGCTCCGACAGCTACTATGGCTACACCTTC.

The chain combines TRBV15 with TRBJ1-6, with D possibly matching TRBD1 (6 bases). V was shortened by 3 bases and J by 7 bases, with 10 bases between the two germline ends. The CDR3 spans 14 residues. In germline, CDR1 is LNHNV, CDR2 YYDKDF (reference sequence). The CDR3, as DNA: TGTGCCACCAGCAGTAGGGGGAAGAATTCACCCCTCCACTTT. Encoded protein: CATSSRGKNSPLHF. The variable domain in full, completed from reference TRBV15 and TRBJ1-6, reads DAMVIQNPRYQVTQFGKPVTLSCSQTLNHNVMYWYQQKSSQAPKLLFHYYDKDFNNEADTPDNFQSRRPNTSFCFLDIRSPGLGDTAMYLCATSSRGKNSPLHFGNGTRLTVT.

CDR3 nucleotides: TGTGCCAGCAGCTTAGGCACAGGGGGCGGTGATGAGCAGTTCTTC. Protein sequence: CASSLGTGGGDEQFF. V and J are TRBV11-3 and TRBJ2-1; 9 bases fit TRBD1. The CDR3 runs 15 residues. J was trimmed by 8 bases and V by 1 base; bases with no gene match: 6. From germline, CDR1 is SGHNT and CDR2 YENEEA.

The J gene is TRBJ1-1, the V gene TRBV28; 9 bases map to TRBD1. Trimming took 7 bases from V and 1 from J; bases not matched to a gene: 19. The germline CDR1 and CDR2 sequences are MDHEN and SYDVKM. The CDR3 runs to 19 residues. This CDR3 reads CASNPPGTGSILTNTEAFF. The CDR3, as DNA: TGTGCCAGCAATCCTCCGGGGACAGGGTCTATTTTAACGAACACTGAAGCTTTCTTT.